One sample yielded the 7 T cell receptor beta chains listed below, sequenced in a study of CD8 T cells in Susac syndrome. With random hexamers, roughly 0.45 to 1 ug RNA was reverse transcribed. Using its own MiXCR run on the immunoSEQ multiplex PCR reads, TCRdb lists one record per CDR3 protein. The sample consists of 150,000 to 250,000 distinct CDR3 sequences, about 95% of them appearing once. The specimen sequenced was CD4+ T cells from PBMCs. All receptors derive from a human donor with multiple sclerosis.

This clonotype has only one observation. The rearrangement uses TRBV4-1 and TRBJ1-5; 8 positions match TRBD1. V gave up 2 bases and J gave up 4 bases; unmatched junction bases: 7. Germline-derived CDR1 and CDR2 are MGHRA and YSYEKL. The CDR3 covers 16 residues. Here the CDR3 DNA reads TGCGCCAGCAGCCAACCTAGGACAGGGATAAATCAGCCCCAGCATTTT. It codes for CASSQPRTGINQPQHF.

This rearrangement joins TRBV30 to TRBJ1-6; perhaps TRBD1 as D (5 bases). Germline values: CDR1 GTSNPN, CDR2 SVGIG (reference sequence). The CDR3 runs to 15 residues. The V end was cut by 4 bases, the J end by 7 bases, with 17 bases between. In nucleotides, the CDR3 is TGTGCCTGGATGCGCAGGGACGTTGGGAATTCACCCCTCCACTTT. As protein: CAWMRRDVGNSPLHF.

The chain links TRBV24-1 to TRBJ2-1; TRBD2 matches at 7 bases. The trim removed 9 bases at V and 9 bases at J, leaving 7 bases unmatched. The CDR3 is made up of 12 amino acids. CDR1 is KGHDR, CDR2 SFDVKD, per germline. The CDR3 nucleotides are TGTGCCACCTCAGGACTAGTAGGTGAGCAGTTCTTC. Protein: CATSGLVGEQFF.

J is TRBJ2-1 and V is TRBV5-1; 8 nucleotides match TRBD1. CDR3 length equals 15 residues. Germline CDR1 and CDR2: SGHRS and YFSETQ. V lost 4 bases and J lost 4; bases outside the gene matches: 7. CDR3 in DNA: TGCGCCAGCAGCCGTGGACAGGGCTCTTACAATGAGCAGTTCTTC. This gives the protein CASSRGQGSYNEQFF.

This clonotype has more than one count but fewer than ten. V is TRBV30 and J is TRBJ2-7; 7 nucleotides align to TRBD1. The germline V gene has CDR1 GTSNPN and CDR2 SVGIG (reference sequence). The CDR3 length is 13 residues. V trimming: 3 bases; J trimming: 3 bases; junction bases outside the gene matches: 5. CDR3 region: CAWSPRTGYEQYF. In DNA form, the CDR3 reads TGTGCCTGGAGCCCCCGGACAGGCTACGAGCAGTACTTC. Complete variable domain (other parts from reference TRBV30 and TRBJ2-7): SQTIHQWPATLVQPVGSPLSLECTVEGTSNPNLYWYRQAAGRGLQLLFYSVGIGQISSEVPQNLSASRPQDRQFILSSKKLLLSDSGFYLCAWSPRTGYEQYFGPGTRLTVT.

The rearrangement links TRBV18 to TRBJ1-5; no reliable D call. The CDR3 sequence is 14 residues long. Trimming pared 2 bases from V and 6 bases from J, leaving 11 bases between. Germline-derived CDR1 and CDR2 are KGHSH and LQKENI. The CDR3 region has the DNA TGTGCCAGCTCACCAGAACAGTCGGCTCAGCCCCAGCATTTT. It specifies CASSPEQSAQPQHF.

The V gene is TRBV2, the J gene TRBJ2-3; D possibly corresponds to TRBD2 (5 bases). Trimming removed 5 bases from V and 4 bases from J, with 13 bases in between. The CDR3 consists of 14 residues. Germline V gives CDR1 SNHLY, CDR2 FYNNEI. CDR3 loop: CASSRTSPPDTQYF. DNA for the CDR3: TGTGCCAGCAGTCGGACTTCCCCACCAGATACGCAGTATTTT.